These 5 T cell receptor beta chains were sequenced from one sample in a study of beta chain features in type 1 diabetes. Study-level points and caveats: Shortening of TCRB CDR3s, moderate but significant, appeared in all four CD4+ subsets of Type 1 diabetes patients.

Expressed TCRB transcripts were sequenced because the entire RNA isolate underwent reverse transcription. Generated by immunoSEQ multiplex PCR, the TCRdb table keeps only in-frame clones and is missing some. The sample lists 93,000 or so clones; under 30% were seen once. No cognate antigen is known for these TCRs. The sequenced material came from central memory CD4+ T cells from blood. These receptors were collected from a woman aged 18-30 years with type 1 diabetes.

V is TRBV6-6 and J is TRBJ2-3; 8 bases agree with TRBD2. The CDR3 totals 14 residues. Losses at the gene ends were 0 bases for V and 10 bases for J; bases not matched to a gene: 6. CDR1 MNHNY and CDR2 SVGAGI come from the germline V gene (reference sequence). CDR3 protein: CASSYSWTSMAQYF. Written as DNA, the CDR3 is TGTGCCAGCAGTTACTCTTGGACTAGCATGGCGCAGTATTTT.

This CDR3 is CASILGRQGYQPQHF. The CDR3 DNA reads as TGTGCCAGCATCCTGGGCCGACAGGGTTATCAGCCCCAGCATTTT. The gene calls are TRBV28 and TRBJ1-5, with 7 bases that match TRBD1. There are 15 residues in the CDR3. Germline lookup yields CDR1 MDHEN and CDR2 SYDVKM. Germline trimming cut 7 bases from V and 5 bases from J; bases unmatched to any gene: 11.

J is TRBJ1-5 and V is TRBV27, with D possibly being TRBD1 (5 bases). In germline, CDR1 is MNHEY, CDR2 SMNVEV (reference sequence). There are 14 residues in the CDR3. V was cut by 2 bases and J by 5 bases, with 10 bases left in between. The CDR3 loop is CASSLGWGDQPQHF. CDR3 sequence (DNA): TGTGCCAGCAGTTTAGGTTGGGGGGATCAGCCCCAGCATTTT.

The table lists this clone with a few counts. The chain has TRBV28 and TRBJ1-2, with D possibly matching TRBD1 (5 bases). Germline V lookup: CDR1 MDHEN, CDR2 SYDVKM. V lost 5 bases and J lost 0, with 16 bases in between. The CDR3 covers 16 residues. CDR3 bases: TGTGCCAGCAGTCCAGCGGGACGCTTAGCTAACTATGGCTACACCTTC. Protein: CASSPAGRLANYGYTF.

This clone occurred a few times. The rearrangement links TRBV5-1 to TRBJ1-2, with 10 nucleotides matching TRBD1. The V and J ends lost 1 base and 4 bases, in that order; junction bases with no gene match: 1. The CDR3 has 14 residues. Looked up from germline, CDR1 is SGHRS and CDR2 is YFSETQ. The CDR3 nucleotides are TGCGCCAGCAGCTTGAGACAGGGGGCCTATGGCTACACCTTC. Its protein product is CASSLRQGAYGYTF.